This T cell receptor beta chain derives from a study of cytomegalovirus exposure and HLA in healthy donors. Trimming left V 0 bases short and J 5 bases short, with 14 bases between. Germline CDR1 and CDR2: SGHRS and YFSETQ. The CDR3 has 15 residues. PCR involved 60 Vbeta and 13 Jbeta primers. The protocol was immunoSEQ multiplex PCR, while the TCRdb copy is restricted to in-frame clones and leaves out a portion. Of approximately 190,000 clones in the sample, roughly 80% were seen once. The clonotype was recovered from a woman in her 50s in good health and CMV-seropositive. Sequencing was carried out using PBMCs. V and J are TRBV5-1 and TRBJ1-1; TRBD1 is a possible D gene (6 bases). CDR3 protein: CASSLAEQGTTEAFF. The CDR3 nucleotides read TGCGCCAGCAGCTTGGCCGAGCAGGGGACGACTGAAGCTTTCTTT.